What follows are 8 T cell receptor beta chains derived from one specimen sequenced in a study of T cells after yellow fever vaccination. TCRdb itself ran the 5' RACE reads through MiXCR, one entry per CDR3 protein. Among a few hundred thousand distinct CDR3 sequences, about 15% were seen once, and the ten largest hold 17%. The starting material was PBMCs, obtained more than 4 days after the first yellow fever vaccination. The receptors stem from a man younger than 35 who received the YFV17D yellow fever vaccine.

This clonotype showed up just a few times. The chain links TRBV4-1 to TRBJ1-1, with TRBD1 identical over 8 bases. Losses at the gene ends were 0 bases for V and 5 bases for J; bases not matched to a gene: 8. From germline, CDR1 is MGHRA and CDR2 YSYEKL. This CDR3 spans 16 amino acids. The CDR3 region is CASSQDPGRGQTEAFF. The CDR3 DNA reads TGCGCCAGCAGCCAAGACCCCGGCAGGGGGCAGACTGAAGCTTTCTTT.

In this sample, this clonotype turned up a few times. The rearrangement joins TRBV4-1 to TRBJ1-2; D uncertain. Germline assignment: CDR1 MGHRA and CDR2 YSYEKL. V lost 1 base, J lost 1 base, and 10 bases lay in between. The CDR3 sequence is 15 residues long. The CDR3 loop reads CASSQGQMRNYGYTF. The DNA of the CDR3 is TGCGCCAGCAGCCAAGGGCAGATGCGTAACTATGGCTACACCTTC.

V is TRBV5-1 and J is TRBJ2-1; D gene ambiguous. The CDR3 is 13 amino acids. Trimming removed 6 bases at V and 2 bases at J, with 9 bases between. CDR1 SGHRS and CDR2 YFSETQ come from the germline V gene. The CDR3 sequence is CASTVDTYNEQFF. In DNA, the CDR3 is TGCGCCAGCACCGTCGACACCTACAATGAGCAGTTCTTC.

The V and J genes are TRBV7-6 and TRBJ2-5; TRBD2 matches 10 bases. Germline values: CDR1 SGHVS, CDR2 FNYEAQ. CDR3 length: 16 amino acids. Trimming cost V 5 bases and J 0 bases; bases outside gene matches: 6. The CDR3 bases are TGTGCCAGCAGCCCCCGCAGCGGGGGGGACCAAGAGACCCAGTACTTC. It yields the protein CASSPRSGGDQETQYF.

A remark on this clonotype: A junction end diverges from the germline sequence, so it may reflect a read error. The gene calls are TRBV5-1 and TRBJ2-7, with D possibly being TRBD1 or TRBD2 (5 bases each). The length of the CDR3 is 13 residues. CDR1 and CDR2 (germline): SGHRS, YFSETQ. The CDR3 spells CASSSGTPYDQYF. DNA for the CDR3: TGCGCCAGCAGCTCCGGGACCCCCTACGATCAGTACTTC.

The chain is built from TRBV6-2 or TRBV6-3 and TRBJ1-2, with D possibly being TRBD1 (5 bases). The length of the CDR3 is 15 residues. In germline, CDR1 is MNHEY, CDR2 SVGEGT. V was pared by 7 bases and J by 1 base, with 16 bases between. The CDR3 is CASTTPHGGNYGYTF. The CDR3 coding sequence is TGTGCCAGCACTACGCCGCACGGGGGTAACTATGGCTACACCTTC.

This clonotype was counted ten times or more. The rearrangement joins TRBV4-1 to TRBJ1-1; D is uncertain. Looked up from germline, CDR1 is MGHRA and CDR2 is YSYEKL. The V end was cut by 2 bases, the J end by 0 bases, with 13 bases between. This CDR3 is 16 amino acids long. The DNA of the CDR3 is TGCGCCAGCAGCCAAAGCCCGGACCGTGTGAACACTGAAGCTTTCTTT. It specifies CASSQSPDRVNTEAFF.

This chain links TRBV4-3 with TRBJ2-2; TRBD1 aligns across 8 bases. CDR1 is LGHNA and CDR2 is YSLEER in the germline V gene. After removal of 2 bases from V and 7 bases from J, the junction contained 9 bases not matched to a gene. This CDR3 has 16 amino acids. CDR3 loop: CASSQRIQGEYGELFF. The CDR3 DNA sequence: TGCGCCAGCAGCCAACGTATACAGGGGGAGTACGGGGAGCTGTTTTTT.